This T cell receptor beta chain was retrieved from a study of shared clonotypes between healthy human individuals. The germline V gene encodes CDR1 MGHRA and CDR2 YSYEKL. The CDR3 is 15 amino acids. V shed 3 bases, J shed 5 bases, and the junction held 7 bases outside the gene matches. Positively selected for CCR7, the CD45RO-negative cells used as naive CD8 cells excluded terminally differentiated effector memory CD45RA+ cells. The assay was carried out at the deep level. This table comes from immunoSEQ multiplex PCR, and its TCRdb copy is limited to in-frame clones, with some not included. The sample shows some 2 million clones, roughly 94% of them seen only once.

This receptor was identified in a man aged 18 to 29 in good health. Sequencing was done on a sample of naive CD8+ T cells sorted from blood. The chain joins TRBV4-1 to TRBJ1-1; 9 positions match TRBD1. The CDR3 sequence: CASSHSQTGGTEAFF. The CDR3 DNA sequence: TGCGCCAGCAGCCATTCCCAGACAGGGGGGACTGAAGCTTTCTTT.